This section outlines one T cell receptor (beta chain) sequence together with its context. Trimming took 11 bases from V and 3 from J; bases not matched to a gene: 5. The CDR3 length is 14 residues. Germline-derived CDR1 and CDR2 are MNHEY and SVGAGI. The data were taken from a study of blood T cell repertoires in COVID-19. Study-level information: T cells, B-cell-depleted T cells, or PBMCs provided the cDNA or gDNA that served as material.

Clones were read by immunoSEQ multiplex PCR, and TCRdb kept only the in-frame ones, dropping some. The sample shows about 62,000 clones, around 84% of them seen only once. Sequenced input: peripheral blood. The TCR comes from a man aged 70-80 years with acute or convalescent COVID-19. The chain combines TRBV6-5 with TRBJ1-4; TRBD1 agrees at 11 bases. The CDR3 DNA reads TGTGCCGCTCGGGGACAGGGGGCTAATGAAAAACTGTTTTTT. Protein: CAARGQGANEKLFF.